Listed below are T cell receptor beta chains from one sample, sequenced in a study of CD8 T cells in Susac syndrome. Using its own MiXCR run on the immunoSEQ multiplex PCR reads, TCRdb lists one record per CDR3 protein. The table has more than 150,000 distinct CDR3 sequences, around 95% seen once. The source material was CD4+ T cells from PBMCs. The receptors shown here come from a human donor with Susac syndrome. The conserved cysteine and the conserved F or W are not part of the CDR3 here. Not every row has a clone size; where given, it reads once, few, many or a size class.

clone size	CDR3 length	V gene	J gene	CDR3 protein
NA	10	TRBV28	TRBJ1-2	ASTPDTHGYT
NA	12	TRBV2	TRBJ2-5	ASSLDQGGETQY
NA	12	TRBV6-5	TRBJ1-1	ASSLGGAGAEAF
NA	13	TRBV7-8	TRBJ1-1	ASSLEAAWDTEAF
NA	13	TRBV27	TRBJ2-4	ASSPTGLPYSIQY
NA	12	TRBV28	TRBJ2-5	ASSLVQTGETQY
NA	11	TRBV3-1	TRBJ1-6	ASSDRGGSPLH
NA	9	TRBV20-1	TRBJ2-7	SARGRDRVY
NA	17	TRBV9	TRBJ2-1	ASSVLPKKRLAGYNEQF
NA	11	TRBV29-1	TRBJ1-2	SVEERPNYGYT
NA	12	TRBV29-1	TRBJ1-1	SGAGTAGFTEAF
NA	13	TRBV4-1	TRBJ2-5	ASSQLSGGLETQY
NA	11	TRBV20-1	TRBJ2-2	SAIATGGRELF
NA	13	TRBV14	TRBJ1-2	ASSHSTGGGYGYT
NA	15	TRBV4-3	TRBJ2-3	ASSQFSRDWSTDTQY
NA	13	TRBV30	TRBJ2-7	AWSVPEPPAYEQY
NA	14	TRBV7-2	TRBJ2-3	ASSSARGAGKDTQY
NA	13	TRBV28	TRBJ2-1	ASSLPAGDHNEQF
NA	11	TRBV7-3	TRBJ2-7	ASSLNQGREQY
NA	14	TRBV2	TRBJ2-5	ASSGSVSEDQETQY
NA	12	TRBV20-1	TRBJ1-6	SALRVGGNSPLH
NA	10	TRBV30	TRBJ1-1	AWSVNFGEAF
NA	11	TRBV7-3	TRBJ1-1	ASSLMTNTEAF
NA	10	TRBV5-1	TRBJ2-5	ASRSAQETQY
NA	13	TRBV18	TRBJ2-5	ASSPRTVKQETQY
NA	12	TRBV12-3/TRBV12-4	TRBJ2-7	ASSLGRASDEQY
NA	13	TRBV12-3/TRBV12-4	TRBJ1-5	ASSWGFTGNQPQH
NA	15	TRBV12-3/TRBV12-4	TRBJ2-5	ASSALGFGHLGKTQY
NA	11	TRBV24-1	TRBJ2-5	ATSRATQETQY
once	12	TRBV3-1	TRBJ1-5	ASSQVLGGQPQH
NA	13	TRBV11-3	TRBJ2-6	ASSFDRAGANVLT
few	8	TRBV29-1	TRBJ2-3	SVDQGTQY
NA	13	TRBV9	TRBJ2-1	ASVRDPESYNEQF
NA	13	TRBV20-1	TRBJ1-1	SATPGRTVNTEAF
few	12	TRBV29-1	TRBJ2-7	SVENRISSYEQY